This TCR beta chain was obtained from a study of CD8 T cells in ankylosing spondylitis. It was by quantitative 5'-RACE with molecular barcodes that TCR beta libraries were made. TCRdb processed the 5' RACE reads anew with MiXCR; each CDR3 protein has one entry. Counted here are about 240,000 distinct CDR3 sequences, roughly a tenth occurring once; the ten biggest clones make up 2.6%. Of note for this clonotype: The antigen remains unidentified.

Germline loops: CDR1 SGHVS, CDR2 FQNEAQ. The V end was cut by 2 bases, the J end by 6 bases, with 14 bases between. The CDR3 is 15 residues long. Study-level results: Reactive arthritis synovial fluid and blood were previously reported to contain some motif variants. From matched ankylosing spondylitis synovial fluid, disease-linked clones were reportedly recovered at significantly enriched levels.

The gene calls are TRBV7-8 and TRBJ1-5, with D possibly TRBD1 on 5 matching bases. The sample consisted of blood, either unsorted or a sorted T cell fraction (not recorded which). This TCR derives from a male donor with ankylosing spondylitis or in good health (not recorded which). DNA for the CDR3: TGTGCCAGCAGCTTATCGCAGGGCCCGAGTCAGCCCCAGCATTTT. Translation: CASSLSQGPSQPQHF. Based on the CDR3 plus reference TRBV7-8 and TRBJ1-5, the full variable domain is GAGVSQSPRYKVAKRGQDVALRCDPISGHVSLFWYQQALGQGPEFLTYFQNEAQLDKSGLPSDRFFAERPEGSVSTLKIQRTQQEDSAVYLCASSLSQGPSQPQHFGDGTRLSIL.